This T cell receptor (beta chain) is drawn from a study of blood T cells in healthy people across ages. The study, taken as a whole, reports: As naive T cell percentage varied, TCR beta diversity correlated strongly with it. Considered underestimates were the diversity estimates obtained from one million T cells.

A note on this clonotype: Its target is unknown.

This CDR3 has 15 amino acids. Germline-derived CDR1 and CDR2 are SGHDN and FVKESK. V lost 4 bases, J lost 5 bases, and 7 bases stayed unmatched. A J-beta primer mix and a sample-barcoded 5' primer were used in a second PCR of about 6 to 12 cycles. All samples gave at least 2.5 million CDR3-containing paired-end reads. TCRdb ran MiXCR on the 5' RACE reads and lists one entry per CDR3 protein. The table records over 500,000 distinct CDR3 sequences, about 50% of them present only once. This rearrangement joins TRBV14 to TRBJ1-4, with TRBD1 matching 7 bases. This TCR derives from a woman older than 75 in good health. The sample consisted of blood. The CDR3 DNA reads TGTGCCAGCAGCCCGGGACAGTTCTACAATGAAAAACTGTTTTTT. Residues: CASSPGQFYNEKLFF.